Following are 26 T cell receptor beta chains from one sample sequenced in a study of blood T cell repertoires in COVID-19. The repertoire was sequenced with immunoSEQ multiplex PCR; TCRdb's copy has only in-frame clones and lacks some. The sample shows 80,000 or so clones, 80% to 90% of them seen only once. The sample was peripheral blood. These receptors all stem from a man in his fifties or sixties with COVID-19, enrolled during active disease.

The V gene is TRBV7-9, the J gene TRBJ2-1; D might be TRBD1 (5 bases). The CDR3 is 14 residues long. V shed 0 bases and J shed 7 bases, with 10 bases lying between them. Germline CDR1 is SEHNR and CDR2 is FQNEAQ (reference sequence). The CDR3 coding sequence is TGTGCCAGCAGCTTAGCCGACAGAAGGAATGAGCAGTTCTTC. Its translation is CASSLADRRNEQFF.

Comments on this clone: Mismatch with germline at one junction end may stem from a read error. The CDR3 DNA is TGTGCCACTAGTTACAGGGTCTCCTACGAGCAGTACTTC. Protein: CATSYRVSYEQYF. This chain connects TRBV19 to TRBJ2-7; D is possibly TRBD1 (6 bases). Per germline, CDR1 LNHDA and CDR2 SQIVND (reference sequence). The CDR3 has 13 residues.

V is TRBV25-1 and J is TRBJ1-6; D is ambiguous. The CDR3 spans 14 residues. Between the trimmed V and J ends, which lost 4 bases and 6 bases, there was a span of 10 bases. Germline CDR1 and CDR2: MGHDK and SYGVNS. The CDR3: CASSGGIGNSPLHF. CDR3 in DNA: TGTGCCAGCAGTGGAGGGATAGGTAATTCACCCCTCCACTTT.

The chain uses TRBV5-1 and TRBJ2-2, with D unclear. Trimming cost V 4 bases and J 0 bases, with 10 bases left between them. CDR1 and CDR2 from the germline V gene are SGHRS and YFSETQ. The CDR3 has 15 amino acids. CDR3 residues: CASSPLRSNTGELFF. The CDR3 nucleotides are TGCGCCAGCAGCCCCCTGCGGTCGAACACCGGGGAGCTGTTTTTT.

J is TRBJ2-1 and V is TRBV6-6; possible D gene TRBD2, 6 bases. V was trimmed by 6 bases and J by 6 bases, leaving 18 bases between them. The CDR3 extends over 15 amino acids. Germline V CDR1 and CDR2: MNHNY, SVGAGI (reference sequence). The CDR3 DNA reads TGTGCCAGCAGCCCAACTAGCTCTCTCCTCAATGAGCAGTTCTTC. Its translation: CASSPTSSLLNEQFF.

The chain couples TRBV19 to TRBJ2-7; 9 positions agree with TRBD1. Unmatched junction bases numbered 8, after V lost 6 bases and J lost 2 bases. The germline V gene has CDR1 LNHDA and CDR2 SQIVND (reference sequence). The CDR3 extends over 15 amino acids. The CDR3 nucleotides read TGTGCCAGTAGCCGCCTGTGGGACAGGGCCTACGAGCAGTACTTC. Amino acid sequence: CASSRLWDRAYEQYF.

The chain recombines TRBV18 with TRBJ1-6; TRBD1 matches at 10 bases. The CDR3 totals 15 residues. Trimming cost V 3 bases and J 8 bases; bases outside gene matches: 4. Germline CDR1 and CDR2: KGHSH and LQKENI. CDR3 region: CASSPGTGVDSPLHF. The CDR3 DNA sequence: TGTGCCAGCTCACCCGGGACAGGGGTGGATTCACCCCTCCACTTT.

This rearrangement joins TRBV19 to TRBJ1-1; D possibly corresponds to TRBD1 (6 bases). This CDR3 is 16 amino acids long. Germline V CDR1 and CDR2: LNHDA, SQIVND (reference sequence). V was pared by 6 bases and J by 0 bases, with 17 bases between. The CDR3 sequence: CASSPGQTNMNTEAFF. As DNA, the CDR3 is TGTGCCAGTAGCCCCGGACAGACCAACATGAACACTGAAGCTTTCTTT.

This clone was detected a few times. The chain recombines TRBV27 with TRBJ2-7; TRBD2 agrees at 10 bases. The trim removed 2 bases at V and 4 bases at J, leaving 5 bases unmatched. This CDR3 comprises 15 residues. Germline V gene data show CDR1 as MNHEY and CDR2 as SMNVEV (reference sequence). The CDR3 loop is CASSLGAGGPYEQYF. The CDR3 coding sequence is TGTGCCAGCAGTTTAGGAGCGGGGGGGCCTTACGAGCAGTACTTC.

This chain uses TRBV19 with TRBJ2-1, with 14 bases that match TRBD2. Germline CDR1 LNHDA, CDR2 SQIVND (reference sequence). V lost 7 bases and J lost 6; bases outside the gene matches: 14. The CDR3 consists of 18 residues. In DNA form, the CDR3 reads TGTGCCAGTACCCAATCGGGGACTAGCGGGGGATCTGGCAATGAGCAGTTCTTC. Encoded protein: CASTQSGTSGGSGNEQFF.

CDR3 nucleotide sequence: TGTGCCAGCAGTGTAGTAGCGGTCCTAAACACCGGGGAGCTGTTTTTT. Translation gives CASSVVAVLNTGELFF. V is TRBV6-1 and J is TRBJ2-2; possible D gene TRBD2, 6 bases. In germline, CDR1 is MNHNS, CDR2 SASEGT. CDR3 length: 16 residues. V was cut by 4 bases and J by 2 bases, with 14 bases left in between.

This chain connects TRBV5-1 to TRBJ2-7, with a tentative D call TRBD1 (6 bases). CDR1 is SGHRS and CDR2 is YFSETQ in the germline V gene. The CDR3 spans 15 residues. The V and J ends lost 4 bases and 2 bases respectively, with 16 bases between them. The CDR3 region is CASSPGQGAAYEQYF. The CDR3 DNA reads as TGCGCCAGCAGCCCGGGACAAGGGGCCGCCTACGAGCAGTACTTC.

The V call is TRBV28, the J call TRBJ2-3, with D maybe TRBD1 (5 bases). Germline values: CDR1 MDHEN, CDR2 SYDVKM. With 11 bases removed from V and 3 bases from J, the gap between germline ends came to 21 bases. The CDR3 runs to 15 residues. The CDR3 region has the DNA TGTGCCTGCAAAAGGGGATCCCAAGGAACAGATACGCAGTATTTT. Translated: CACKRGSQGTDTQYF.

V usage is TRBV11-2 and J usage is TRBJ2-3; D is perhaps TRBD2 (6 bases). Germline V gene sequence: CDR1 SGHAT, CDR2 FQNNGV. V lost 7 bases and J lost 6, with 26 bases in between. The CDR3 spans 17 residues. The CDR3 protein is CASTRLGRKRALDTQYF. The CDR3 region has the DNA TGTGCCAGCACCCGATTAGGGAGGAAACGGGCCCTGGATACGCAGTATTTT.

This clone was observed a few times. The rearrangement joins TRBV5-6 to TRBJ1-1, with 9 nucleotides matching TRBD1. Germline CDR1 and CDR2: SGHDT and YYEEEE. This CDR3 has 16 residues. V shed 0 bases and J 5 bases; nucleotides not matched to a gene: 8. The CDR3 DNA follows: TGTGCCAGCAGCTTGGCAGGGACAGGGAGGGGAACTGAAGCTTTCTTT. Translation gives CASSLAGTGRGTEAFF.

The chain carries TRBV13 and TRBJ2-3, with a possible D match to TRBD2 (6 bases). Germline V gene data show CDR1 as PRHDT and CDR2 as FYEKMQ (reference sequence). Trimming took 0 bases from V and 3 from J, leaving 7 bases between them. This CDR3 region has 14 residues. DNA for the CDR3: TGTGCCAGCAGCTTAGGGGGGGGAACAGATACGCAGTATTTT. This codes for CASSLGGGTDTQYF.

The chain has TRBV6-5 and TRBJ2-1, with TRBD2 as a possible D gene (7 bases). The ends were cut back, 6 bases at V and 5 bases at J, with 14 bases in the middle. CDR1 is MNHEY, CDR2 SVGAGI, per germline. This CDR3 spans 14 amino acids. The CDR3 DNA reads as TGTGCCAGCAGGGGAGGGGGTGACCACAATGAGCAGTTCTTC. It translates to CASRGGGDHNEQFF.

This clone appeared a few times. V usage is TRBV29-1 and J usage is TRBJ2-3; tentative D call: TRBD1 (5 bases). CDR3 length: 12 amino acids. Trimming shortened V by 6 bases and J by 3 bases, and 10 bases separated the two germline ends. Germline V lookup: CDR1 SQVTM, CDR2 ANQGSEA. The CDR3 protein is CSVEDKTDTQYF. The CDR3 nucleotides are TGCAGCGTCGAGGACAAGACAGATACGCAGTATTTT.

As DNA, the CDR3 is TGTGCCAGCAGCTGGACAGTGAACACTGAAGCTTTCTTT. Protein product: CASSWTVNTEAFF. The chain has TRBV7-3 and TRBJ1-1; TRBD1 is a possible D gene (6 bases). The V end lost 4 bases, the J end lost 0 bases, and 6 bases lay between the germline ends. The V gene's germline CDR1 is SGHTA and CDR2 FQGTGA. CDR3 length equals 13 residues.

The rearrangement links TRBV27 to TRBJ2-3; 9 bases agree with TRBD1. V shed 0 bases and J 7 bases; nucleotides not matched to a gene: 11. The germline V gene has CDR1 MNHEY and CDR2 SMNVEV (reference sequence). This CDR3 has 17 residues. CDR3 bases: TGTGCCAGCAGTTTATCGTTGGGGTCGGGACAGGGATATACGCAGTATTTT. The encoded protein is CASSLSLGSGQGYTQYF.

The V and J genes are TRBV5-1 and TRBJ2-5; 8 bases agree with TRBD1. Germline values: CDR1 SGHRS, CDR2 YFSETQ. The V segment lost 0 bases and the J segment 3 bases; nucleotides outside the gene matches: 7. CDR3 length equals 16 residues. CDR3 sequence (DNA): TGCGCCAGCAGCTTGGTGGGGCCAGGGGGCAAAGAGACCCAGTACTTC. It yields the protein CASSLVGPGGKETQYF.

This clone was seen only once. The CDR3 nucleotides read TGTGCCAGCAGCGTAGCTGCTAGCGGGATAGCAGATACGCAGTATTTT. Its translation: CASSVAASGIADTQYF. The V call is TRBV9, the J call TRBJ2-3; the match to TRBD2 covers 9 bases. The CDR3 totals 16 residues. The J segment lost 4 bases and the V segment lost 0 bases, leaving 6 bases of the junction unmatched. The germline V gene has CDR1 SGDLS and CDR2 YYNGEE.

This chain links TRBV11-3 with TRBJ2-3, with a weak D call TRBD2 (5 bases). Germline values: CDR1 SGHNT, CDR2 YENEEA. V was pared by 1 base and J by 6 bases, with 17 bases between. The CDR3 covers 16 residues. CDR3 nucleotide sequence: TGTGCCAGCAGCTTAGGTATTAGCTCGAGGGTCGATACGCAGTATTTT. Protein: CASSLGISSRVDTQYF.

The chain is built from TRBV3-1 (or the pseudogene TRBV3-2) and TRBJ2-7, with 7 bases identical to TRBD2. The CDR3 consists of 17 residues. Per the germline V gene, CDR1 is LGHDT and CDR2 is YNNKEL (reference sequence). With V trimmed by 1 base and J by 1 base, 10 bases remained unmatched. The CDR3 nucleotides read TGTGCCAGCAGCCAAGGGGGTTATAGCGGGCGGTCCTACGAGCAGTACTTC. Amino acids: CASSQGGYSGRSYEQYF.

V gene TRBV4-1 combines with J gene TRBJ2-7; 7 bases are a match to TRBD1. The V gene's germline CDR1 is MGHRA and CDR2 YSYEKL. The CDR3 is made up of 15 amino acids. J gave up 0 bases and V 3 bases, and 5 bases lay outside the gene matches. DNA for the CDR3: TGCGCCAGCAGCCACCCGGACAGGAACTCCTACGAGCAGTACTTC. This sequence encodes CASSHPDRNSYEQYF.

V and J are TRBV7-7 and TRBJ2-5, with 12 bases aligning to TRBD2. This CDR3 is 15 amino acids long. V lost 4 bases and J lost 4; bases outside the gene matches: 4. CDR1 and CDR2 (germline): SSHAT, FNYEAQ (reference sequence). CDR3 nucleotide sequence: TGTGCCAGCAGCTGGACGGGACTAGCGGGAGAGACCCAGTACTTC. Protein: CASSWTGLAGETQYF.